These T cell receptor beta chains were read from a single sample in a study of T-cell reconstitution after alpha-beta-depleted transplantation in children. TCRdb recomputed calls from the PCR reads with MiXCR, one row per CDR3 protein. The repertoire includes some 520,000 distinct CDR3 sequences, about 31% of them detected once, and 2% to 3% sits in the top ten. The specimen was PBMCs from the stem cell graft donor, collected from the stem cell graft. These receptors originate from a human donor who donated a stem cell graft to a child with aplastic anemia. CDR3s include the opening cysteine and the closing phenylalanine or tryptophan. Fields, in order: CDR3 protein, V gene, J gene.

cdr3_aa: CASSLSGANVLTF
v_call: TRBV6-1
j_call: TRBJ2-6

cdr3_aa: CAWPPPGLAGDHIYNEQFF
v_call: TRBV11-1
j_call: TRBJ2-1

cdr3_aa: CASSRNTGADIQYF
v_call: TRBV6-2/TRBV6-3
j_call: TRBJ2-4

cdr3_aa: CASSLVRVHGYTF
v_call: TRBV7-2
j_call: TRBJ1-2

cdr3_aa: CASSYFGTASVNTEAFF
v_call: TRBV6-5
j_call: TRBJ1-1

cdr3_aa: CASRAGGSPDTQYF
v_call: TRBV28
j_call: TRBJ2-3

cdr3_aa: CAWSRQGVYGYTF
v_call: TRBV30
j_call: TRBJ1-2

cdr3_aa: CASSSGFEYYEQYF
v_call: TRBV5-1
j_call: TRBJ2-7

cdr3_aa: CASSQGNTQETQYF
v_call: TRBV4-1
j_call: TRBJ2-5

cdr3_aa: CSASYAGGPQSASGELFF
v_call: TRBV20-1
j_call: TRBJ2-2

cdr3_aa: CASSATSGIDTGELFF
v_call: TRBV7-2
j_call: TRBJ2-2

cdr3_aa: CAGLTRGQANTEAFF
v_call: TRBV6-1
j_call: TRBJ1-1

cdr3_aa: CASSLEGAMNTEAFF
v_call: TRBV11-2
j_call: TRBJ1-1

cdr3_aa: CASSPSGSGSNEQFF
v_call: TRBV7-3
j_call: TRBJ2-1

cdr3_aa: CASSQDSSNQPQHF
v_call: TRBV12-3/TRBV12-4
j_call: TRBJ1-5

cdr3_aa: CAWRAYTYEQYF
v_call: TRBV30
j_call: TRBJ2-7

cdr3_aa: CASSPELAGGQGNEQFF
v_call: TRBV28
j_call: TRBJ2-1

cdr3_aa: CASTLNLGTDTQYF
v_call: TRBV5-1
j_call: TRBJ2-3

cdr3_aa: CSARDIMAGDSPLHF
v_call: TRBV20-1
j_call: TRBJ1-6

cdr3_aa: CASSYWSLEFNEQFF
v_call: TRBV6-2/TRBV6-3
j_call: TRBJ2-1

cdr3_aa: CASSPLAVPGANVLTF
v_call: TRBV28
j_call: TRBJ2-6

cdr3_aa: CASSPRGGNYEQFF
v_call: TRBV7-2
j_call: TRBJ2-1

cdr3_aa: CAISETSGSLSGANVLTF
v_call: TRBV10-3
j_call: TRBJ2-6

cdr3_aa: CASNPEGITDTQYF
v_call: TRBV12-3/TRBV12-4
j_call: TRBJ2-3

cdr3_aa: CASSKGDDNEQFF
v_call: TRBV18
j_call: TRBJ2-1

cdr3_aa: CASGLGQLNTEAFF
v_call: TRBV12-5
j_call: TRBJ1-1

cdr3_aa: CAISEVTGGNNEQFF
v_call: TRBV10-3
j_call: TRBJ2-1

cdr3_aa: CASSPTDSDGYTF
v_call: TRBV7-6
j_call: TRBJ1-2

cdr3_aa: CSARPDRGPVEQFF
v_call: TRBV20-1
j_call: TRBJ2-1

cdr3_aa: CASSISQDYGYTF
v_call: TRBV12-3/TRBV12-4
j_call: TRBJ1-2

cdr3_aa: CASSYSTSGVGKFF
v_call: TRBV6-5
j_call: TRBJ2-1

cdr3_aa: CAIRNTIEGTDTQYF
v_call: TRBV10-3
j_call: TRBJ2-3

cdr3_aa: CASTQQGYTEAFF
v_call: TRBV2
j_call: TRBJ1-1

cdr3_aa: CASSLMGDTEAFF
v_call: TRBV5-1
j_call: TRBJ1-1

cdr3_aa: CASSLAGRAVETQYF
v_call: TRBV12-3/TRBV12-4
j_call: TRBJ2-5

cdr3_aa: CSVEGGGPNNEQFF
v_call: TRBV29-1
j_call: TRBJ2-1

cdr3_aa: CATSRLGETGELFF
v_call: TRBV15
j_call: TRBJ2-2

cdr3_aa: CASSATEGLGEKLFF
v_call: TRBV9
j_call: TRBJ1-4

cdr3_aa: CAISESGSEEAFF
v_call: TRBV10-3
j_call: TRBJ1-1

cdr3_aa: CASSSLGQIEAFF
v_call: TRBV7-2
j_call: TRBJ1-1